This T cell receptor beta chain is from a study of vaccination and CD4 T cells after COVID-19. Study-level background: Nasal swab PCR detected SARS-CoV-2 in convalescent patients; under 10 had mild disease, one severe. Treatment of control cultures consisted of a CEFX pool, an HIV-1 Nef pool, or no peptide.

General study findings and limits: Counts of SARS-CoV-2-reactive clonotypes had a median that went from 21 to 38, a nonsignificant change.

Once obtained from cultured CD4+ T cells, the DNA was sequenced using the Oncomine TCR Beta short-read assay. TCRdb used MiXCR to reprocess the PCR reads, holding one entry per CDR3 protein. Among some 5,000 distinct CDR3 sequences listed, about 46% were seen once. Trimming took 0 bases from V and 2 from J, leaving 11 bases between them. Per the germline V gene, CDR1 is DFQATT and CDR2 is SNEGSKA (reference sequence). The CDR3 has 16 residues. Treatment given: approximately 11-day PBMC culture with coronavirus spike peptide pools or control peptides (ViraFEST assay). As regards this clonotype: Its antigen is not identified.

The chain recombines TRBV20-1 with TRBJ1-6; D unresolved. Source material: CD4+ T cells from blood, cultured in vitro. The source of this sequence is a human donor who had recovered from COVID-19. The CDR3 sequence is CSARDGIEAYNSPLHF. Here the CDR3 DNA reads TGCAGTGCTAGAGATGGGATTGAGGCCTATAATTCACCCCTCCACTTT.